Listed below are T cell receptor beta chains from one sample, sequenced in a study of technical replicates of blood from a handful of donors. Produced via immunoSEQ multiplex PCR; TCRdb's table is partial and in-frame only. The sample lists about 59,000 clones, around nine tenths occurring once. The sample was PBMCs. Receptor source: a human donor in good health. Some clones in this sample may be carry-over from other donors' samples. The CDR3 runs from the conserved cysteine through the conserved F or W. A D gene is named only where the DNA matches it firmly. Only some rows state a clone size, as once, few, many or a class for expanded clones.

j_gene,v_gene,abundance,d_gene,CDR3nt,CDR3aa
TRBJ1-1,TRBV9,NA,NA,TGTGCCAGCAGCCCACTCTTGGGGGGCACTGAAGCTTTCTTT,CASSPLLGGTEAFF
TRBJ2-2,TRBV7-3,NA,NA,TGTGCCAGCAGCTTAGGCCCACCAGCGAACACCGGGGAGCTGTTTTTT,CASSLGPPANTGELFF
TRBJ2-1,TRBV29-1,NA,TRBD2,TGCAGCGTTGTCAGAACACCGGGACTAGCGGGCAATGAGCAGTTCTTC,CSVVRTPGLAGNEQFF
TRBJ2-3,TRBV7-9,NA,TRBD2,TGTGCCAGCAGTCCCGGACTAGCGGGGGGGCTAGATACGCAGTATTTT,CASSPGLAGGLDTQYF
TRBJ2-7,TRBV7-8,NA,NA,TGTGCCAGCAGCTTAGTTGGCCAGGGAATGTACGAGCAGTACTTC,CASSLVGQGMYEQYF
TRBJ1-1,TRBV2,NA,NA,TGTGCCAGCAGTGAAGAGGGGGAAACTGAAGCTTTCTTT,CASSEEGETEAFF
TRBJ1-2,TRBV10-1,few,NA,TGCGCCACCTCCACTGAATATGGCTACACCTTC,CATSTEYGYTF
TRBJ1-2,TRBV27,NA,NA,TGTGCCAGCAGTTTACTGGGGGCACTTCTGAACTACACCTTC,CASSLLGALLNYTF
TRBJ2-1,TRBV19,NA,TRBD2,TGTGCCACAAGCAACAGCGGGAGGAAGCATGAGCAGTTCTTC,CATSNSGRKHEQFF
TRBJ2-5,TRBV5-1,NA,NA,TGCGCCAGCAGCTTGTTTCTGGGGGGAGAGACCCAGTACTTC,CASSLFLGGETQYF
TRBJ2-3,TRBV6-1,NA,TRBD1,TGTGCCAGCAGCAGGACAGGGGAGGGTTCGGATACGCAGTATTTT,CASSRTGEGSDTQYF
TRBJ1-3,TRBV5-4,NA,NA,TGTGCCAGCAGCTTCAACAGGGTTGGAAACACCATATATTTT,CASSFNRVGNTIYF
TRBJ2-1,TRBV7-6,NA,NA,TGTGCCAGCAGCTTAGGGGCTAGCGTAACTCAGGAGCAGTTCTTC,CASSLGASVTQEQFF
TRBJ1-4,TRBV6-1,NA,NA,TGTGCCAGCAGTGACCCGGGACACTATTCTAATGAAAAACTGTTTTTT,CASSDPGHYSNEKLFF
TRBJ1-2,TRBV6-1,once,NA,TGTGCCAGCAGTGAACGTATGGACAGCCCTAACTATGGCTACACCTTC,CASSERMDSPNYGYTF
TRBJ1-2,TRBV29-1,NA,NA,TGCAGCGTTGGGGCAGACTATGGCTACACCTTC,CSVGADYGYTF
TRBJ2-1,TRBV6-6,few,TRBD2,TGTGCCAGCAGGTACGGGACTAGCGGGAGCCAAGAGCAGTTCTTC,CASRYGTSGSQEQFF
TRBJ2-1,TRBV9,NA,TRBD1,TGTGCCAGCAGCGTACGACAGGGGAGCGATGAGCAGTTCTTC,CASSVRQGSDEQFF
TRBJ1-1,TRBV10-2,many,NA,TGCGCCAGCAGTCCCGGGGTGACTGAAGCTTTCTTT,CASSPGVTEAFF
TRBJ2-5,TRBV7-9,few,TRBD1,TGTGCCAGCAGCTTCGGGACAGGCCAAGAGACCCAGTACTTC,CASSFGTGQETQYF
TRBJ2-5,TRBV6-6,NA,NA,TGTGCCATCAAAAGGGGGGGGGAGGAGACCCAGTACTTC,CAIKRGGEETQYF
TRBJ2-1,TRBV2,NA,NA,TGTGCCAGCACGCGGGAAGAGCAGTTCTTC,CASTREEQFF
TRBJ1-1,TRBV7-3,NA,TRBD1,TGTGCCAGCAGCTTTTTGGGACAGGGGCTAACTGAAGCTTTCTTT,CASSFLGQGLTEAFF
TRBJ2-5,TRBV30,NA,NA,TGTGCCTGGAATCGGGGGACGGAGACCCAGTACTTC,CAWNRGTETQYF
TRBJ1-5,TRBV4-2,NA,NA,TGTGCCAGCAGCCAAGATTCAGGGGAGGGGCAGCCCCAGCATTTT,CASSQDSGEGQPQHF
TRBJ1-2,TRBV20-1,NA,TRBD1,TGCAGTGCCGGGACAGACAATGGCTACACCTTC,CSAGTDNGYTF
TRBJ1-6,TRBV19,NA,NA,TGTGCCAGTAGCAAGGACAGCCTAAGCTCCTATAATTCACCCCTCCACTTT,CASSKDSLSSYNSPLHF
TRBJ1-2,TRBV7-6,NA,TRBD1,TGTGCCAGCAGCTTAGGTGTAGGGGACAGCTATGGCTACACCTTC,CASSLGVGDSYGYTF
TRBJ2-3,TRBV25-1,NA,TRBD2,TGTGCCAGCACAGGGAGGGGTGTCGGGGCAACGCAGTATTTT,CASTGRGVGATQYF
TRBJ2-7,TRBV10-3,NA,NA,TGTGCCATCCGCCGGGATGGTTATTACGAGCAGTACTTC,CAIRRDGYYEQYF
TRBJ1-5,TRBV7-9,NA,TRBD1,TGTGCCAGCAGCCTGCAGGGGGAATTCGGGCCCCAGCATTTT,CASSLQGEFGPQHF
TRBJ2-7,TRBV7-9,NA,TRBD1,TGTGCCAGCAGCTTAGGACAGGGGGCATACGAGCAGTACTTC,CASSLGQGAYEQYF
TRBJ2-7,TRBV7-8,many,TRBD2,TGTGCCAGCAGGCGCGGGGGAGTCTACGAGCAGTACTTC,CASRRGGVYEQYF
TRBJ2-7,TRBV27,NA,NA,TGTGCCAGCAGTCTGCCGGGGGCGGGAGACAACGAGCAGTACTTC,CASSLPGAGDNEQYF
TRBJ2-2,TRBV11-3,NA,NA,TGTGCCAGCAGCAAGCTACCGATGAACACCGGGGAGCTGTTTTTT,CASSKLPMNTGELFF
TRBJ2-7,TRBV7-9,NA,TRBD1,TGTGCCAGCAGCTTGACAGGGGGCCTGAACGAGCAGTACTTC,CASSLTGGLNEQYF
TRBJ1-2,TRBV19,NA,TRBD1,TGTGCCAGTAGTCCACAGGGGACTAACTATGGCTACACCTTC,CASSPQGTNYGYTF
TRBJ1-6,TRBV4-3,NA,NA,TGCGCCAGCAGCCAAGAGCGAAATTCACCCCTCCACTTT,CASSQERNSPLHF
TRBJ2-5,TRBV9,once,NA,TGTGCCAGCAGCTCGGGACATGTGGTTGCGGAGACCCAGTACTTC,CASSSGHVVAETQYF
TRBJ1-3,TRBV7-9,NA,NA,TGTGCCAGCAGCTTAACGGCTGGAAACACCATATATTTT,CASSLTAGNTIYF
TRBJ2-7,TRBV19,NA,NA,TGTGCCAGTAGTATAGACGGGCACAGGGAGCAGTACTTC,CASSIDGHREQYF